This entry lists 13 T cell receptor beta chains sequenced from one sample in a study of post-analysis software for immune sequencing data. Study-level findings and limits: Included in a set of roughly five TRBV segments more frequent in patients than controls were TRBV5-6, TRBV5-1 and TRBV20-1.

For these TCRs, the target antigens are not known. Built from TCR beta cDNA, the libraries had unique molecular identifiers in them. TCRdb called the PCR reads again in MiXCR, with one record for every CDR3 protein. Of 380,000 or so distinct CDR3 sequences listed, roughly 35% are singletons. The source material was blood. These receptors were collected from a girl between 5 and 17 years old with multiple sclerosis.

As DNA, the CDR3 is TGTGCCAGCAGTCGGGAGGCCTATGGCACCGGGGAGCTGTTTTTT. This gives the protein CASSREAYGTGELFF. The rearrangement uses TRBV6-2 or TRBV6-3 and TRBJ2-2; TRBD2 aligns across 7 bases. CDR1 is MNHEY and CDR2 is SVGEGT in the germline V gene. The CDR3 is 15 residues long. Trimming cost V 5 bases and J 4 bases; bases outside gene matches: 7.

This clonotype appeared many times. At one end the junction does not follow the germline gene, possibly because of a read error. The chain has TRBV6-5 and TRBJ2-5; D gene uncertain. The CDR3 loop spans 16 amino acids. Germline CDR1 reads MNHEY; CDR2 reads SVGAGI. CDR3 residues: CASSPETQGLQGTQYF. In DNA form, the CDR3 reads TGTGCCAGCAGTCCGGAGACTCAAGGGCTGCAAGGGACCCAGTACTTC.

This chain connects TRBV29-1 to TRBJ2-3; tentatively, D is TRBD2 (7 bases). The CDR3 is made up of 14 amino acids. CDR1 SQVTM and CDR2 ANQGSEA come from the germline V gene. V lost 3 bases, J lost 0 bases, and 10 bases lay in between. For the CDR3, the DNA is TGCAGCGTTGAGGGCGGGGGCAGCACAGATACGCAGTATTTT. This codes for CSVEGGGSTDTQYF.

This clonotype was counted between two and nine times. The genes are TRBV20-1 and TRBJ2-3; D possibly corresponds to TRBD2 (5 bases). This CDR3 is built from 14 residues. Per the germline V gene, CDR1 is DFQATT and CDR2 is SNEGSKA (reference sequence). V was clipped by 4 bases and J by 6 bases, with 17 bases between them. CDR3 amino acids: CSAKTADLLDTQYF. The CDR3 nucleotides are TGCAGTGCTAAAACAGCGGACCTGCTCGATACGCAGTATTTT.

With respect to this clonotype: Relative to the germline gene, one junction end is altered; a read error may explain this. The chain has TRBV27 and TRBJ1-6; the match to TRBD1 covers 7 bases. Germline lookup yields CDR1 MNHEY and CDR2 SMNVEV (reference sequence). This CDR3 comprises 16 residues. The CDR3 nucleotides are TGTGCCAGCAGTTTAACAAGAACAGGGGATAATTCACCCCCCCACTTT. Its translation: CASSLTRTGDNSPPHF.

The chain has TRBV12-3 or TRBV12-4 and TRBJ2-3; 14 bases align to TRBD2. V lost 6 bases and J lost 5; bases outside the gene matches: 7. The CDR3 spans 16 residues. The CDR3: CASRPGTSGGGDTQYF. CDR3 nucleotide sequence: TGTGCCAGCAGGCCCGGGACTAGCGGGGGAGGAGATACGCAGTATTTT.

This clonotype turned up a few times. The chain couples TRBV12-3 or TRBV12-4 to TRBJ1-5; 9 nucleotides line up with TRBD1. The CDR3 consists of 15 residues. V lost 7 bases and J lost 0; bases outside the gene matches: 4. The CDR3, as DNA: TGTGCCAGCACTGGGGGACAGGGTAGCAATCAGCCCCAGCATTTT. Translated: CASTGGQGSNQPQHF.

To note about this clonotype: The junction departs from the called germline gene at one end, perhaps through a read error. The rearrangement links TRBV20-1 to TRBJ1-5; 7 bases are shared with TRBD1. The CDR3 has 16 residues. The V gene's germline CDR1 is DFQATT and CDR2 SNEGSKA (reference sequence). CDR3 in DNA: TGCAGTGCTAGAAGGCAAAACTTAGGGGGCAACCAGCCCCAGCATTTT. As protein: CSARRQNLGGNQPQHF.

The chain uses TRBV10-2 and TRBJ2-1; 8 nucleotides line up with TRBD2. Germline V gene data show CDR1 as WSHSY and CDR2 as SAAADI. The CDR3 runs to 15 residues. The V segment lost 2 bases and the J segment 5 bases; nucleotides outside the gene matches: 5. The CDR3 DNA reads TGCGCCAGCAGTGAGCCAAGCGGGGGTAACAATGAGCAGTTCTTC. Its translation is CASSEPSGGNNEQFF.

The sample holds a few counts of this clonotype. Possible read error: a much larger clone is one base away. The rearrangement joins TRBV4-3 to TRBJ2-5; D gene ambiguous. The J call may be wrong; the DNA end is better matched by TRBJ2-1. In germline, CDR1 is LGHNA, CDR2 YSLEER. This CDR3 spans 13 amino acids. Written as DNA, the CDR3 is TGCGCCAGCAGCCAAGTTCTCCAAGAGACCCAGTTCTTC. Translation gives CASSQVLQETQFF.

This clonotype was found a few times. This chain connects TRBV27 to TRBJ1-1, with 7 bases matching TRBD1. The V gene's germline CDR1 is MNHEY and CDR2 SMNVEV (reference sequence). V shed 1 base and J 4 bases; nucleotides not matched to a gene: 3. This CDR3 is built from 14 residues. CDR3 in DNA: TGTGCCAGCAGTTTATTCAGGGGGGCCACTGAAGCTTTCTTT. Its protein is CASSLFRGATEAFF.

This clonotype was seen at least ten times. The DNA for the CDR3 is TGTGCCAGCAGCTTTGATACGAACTATGGCTACACCTTC. Its protein product is CASSFDTNYGYTF. This sequence joins TRBV5-6 and TRBJ1-2; the D is unclear. V lost 2 bases and J lost 2, with 7 bases in between. Germline V gene sequence: CDR1 SGHDT, CDR2 YYEEEE. This CDR3 is 13 amino acids long.

This clonotype has only a few counts. The chain uses TRBV29-1 and TRBJ1-2, with 9 nucleotides matching TRBD1. In germline, CDR1 is SQVTM, CDR2 ANQGSEA. Trimming at V came to 6 bases and at J to 2 bases, leaving 7 bases not matched to a gene. This CDR3 spans 14 amino acids. CDR3 nucleotides: TGCAGCGTGACCCCCGGGACAGGGAACTATGGCTACACCTTC. It translates to CSVTPGTGNYGYTF.